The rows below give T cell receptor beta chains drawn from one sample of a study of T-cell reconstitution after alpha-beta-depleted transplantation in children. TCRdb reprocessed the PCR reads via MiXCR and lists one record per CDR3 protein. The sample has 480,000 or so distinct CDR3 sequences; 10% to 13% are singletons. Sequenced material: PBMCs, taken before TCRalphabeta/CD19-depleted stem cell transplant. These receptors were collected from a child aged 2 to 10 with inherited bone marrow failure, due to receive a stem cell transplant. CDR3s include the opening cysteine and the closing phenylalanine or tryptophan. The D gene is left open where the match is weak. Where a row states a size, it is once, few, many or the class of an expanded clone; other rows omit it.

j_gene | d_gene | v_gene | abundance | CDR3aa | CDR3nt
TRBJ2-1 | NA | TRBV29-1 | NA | CSVDGNGQFF | TGCAGCGTTGACGGCAATGGGCAGTTCTTC
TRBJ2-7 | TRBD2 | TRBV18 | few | CASSPAGALNYEQYF | TGTGCCAGCTCACCAGCGGGAGCCCTTAACTACGAGCAGTACTTC
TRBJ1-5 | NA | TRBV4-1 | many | CASSLYPQGGQPQHF | TGCGCCAGCAGCCTCTACCCCCAGGGAGGTCAGCCCCAGCATTTT
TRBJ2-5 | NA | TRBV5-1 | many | CASSLGSTAYQETQYF | TGCGCCAGCAGCTTGGGCTCTACAGCTTACCAAGAGACCCAGTACTTC
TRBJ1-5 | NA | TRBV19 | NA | CASSGTWTNQPQHF | TGTGCCAGTAGTGGAACTTGGACCAATCAGCCCCAGCATTTT
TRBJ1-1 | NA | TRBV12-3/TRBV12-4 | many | CASLSRGTEAFF | TGTGCCAGCCTTTCGCGGGGCACTGAAGCTTTCTTT
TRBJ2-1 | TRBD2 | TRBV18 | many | CASSPTLAAYNEQFF | TGTGCCAGCAGCCCAACCCTAGCGGCGTACAATGAGCAGTTCTTC
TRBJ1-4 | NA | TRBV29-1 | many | CSLDSATNEKLFF | TGCAGCCTCGACAGCGCAACTAATGAAAAACTGTTTTTT
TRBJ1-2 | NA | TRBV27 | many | CASSGGSYGYTF | TGTGCCAGCAGTGGGGGGAGCTATGGCTACACCTTC
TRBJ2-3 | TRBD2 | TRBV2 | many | CASTLTSGTDTQYF | TGTGCCAGCACCTTGACTAGCGGCACAGATACGCAGTATTTT
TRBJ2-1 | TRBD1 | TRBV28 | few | CASSPGFRDRYNEQFF | TGTGCCAGCAGTCCGGGGTTCCGGGACAGATACAATGAGCAGTTCTTC
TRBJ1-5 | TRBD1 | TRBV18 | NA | CASSPTTGNQPQHF | TGTGCCAGCTCACCAACGACAGGGAATCAGCCCCAGCATTTT
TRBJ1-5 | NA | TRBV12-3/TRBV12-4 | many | CASSLSVDSNQPQHF | TGTGCCAGCAGTTTGTCCGTGGATAGCAATCAGCCCCAGCATTTT
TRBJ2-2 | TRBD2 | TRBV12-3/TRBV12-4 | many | CASSLAREGRIGELFF | TGTGCCAGCAGTTTAGCACGGGAGGGCCGGATCGGGGAGCTGTTTTTT